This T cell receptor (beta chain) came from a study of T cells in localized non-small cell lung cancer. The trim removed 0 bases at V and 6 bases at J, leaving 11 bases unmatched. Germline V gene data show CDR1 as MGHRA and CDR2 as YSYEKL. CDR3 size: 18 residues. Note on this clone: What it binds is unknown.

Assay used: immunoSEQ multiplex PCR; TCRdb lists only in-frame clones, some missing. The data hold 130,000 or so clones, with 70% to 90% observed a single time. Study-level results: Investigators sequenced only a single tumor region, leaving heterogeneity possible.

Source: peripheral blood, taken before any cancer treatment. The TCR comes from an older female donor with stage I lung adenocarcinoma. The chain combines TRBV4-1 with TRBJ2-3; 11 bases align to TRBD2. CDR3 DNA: TGCGCCAGCAGCCAAGAGCCTCTGACTAGCGGGAACAAGGATACGCAGTATTTT. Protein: CASSQEPLTSGNKDTQYF.